This T cell receptor (beta chain) was sequenced during a study of post-analysis software for immune sequencing data. Whole-study results and caveats: Clustering by F measure revealed strong co-clustering among samples prepared together in one batch. The study found significantly lower normalized Chao1 diversity in multiple sclerosis patients than in controls. Elevated frequency relative to controls characterized 4 or 5 TRBV segments in patients, TRBV5-6, TRBV5-1 and TRBV20-1 among them.

Prepared libraries of TCR beta cDNA carried unique molecular identifiers. TCRdb recomputed calls from the PCR reads with MiXCR, one row per CDR3 protein. This table has 350,000 to 450,000 distinct CDR3 sequences, approximately 38% appearing once. In regard to this clonotype: Its antigen is still unknown.

Deletions cut 5 bases from V and 0 bases from J, with 8 bases between. Germline CDR1 reads SEHNR; CDR2 reads FQNEAQ (reference sequence). The CDR3 runs 14 residues. Sequencing used blood. This receptor was obtained from a girl aged 2-10 years with multiple sclerosis. V is TRBV7-9 and J is TRBJ1-5; tentatively, D is TRBD1 (6 bases). The DNA for the CDR3 is TGTGCCAGCAGCCCGGGACATAGCAATCAGCCCCAGCATTTT. It specifies CASSPGHSNQPQHF.